This T cell receptor beta chain is from a study of human T cells and chemical hapten exposure. Looking at the study overall: The patients were mostly female; they had alopecia areata, totalis or universalis.

Time point of the sample: patch test 1, 2 weeks after DPC sensitization. The sample's treatment: therapeutic diphenylcyclopropenone sensitization with weekly scalp DPC. It was from unfractionated whole blood that total RNA was extracted. TCRdb re-derived calls from the RACE reads in MiXCR, one entry per CDR3 protein. The table has roughly 52,000 distinct CDR3 sequences, around 10% seen once. The V end was cut by 2 bases, the J end by 3 bases, with 20 bases between. This CDR3 has 18 amino acids. Germline lookup yields CDR1 MNHNS and CDR2 SASEGT. The source of this sequence is a woman aged 40 to 49 with alopecia areata. Some clones in this sample may be carry-over from other donors' samples. Sequencing used whole blood, obtained in connection with sensitization to the hapten diphenylcyclopropenone (DPC). This chain uses TRBV6-1 with TRBJ2-1; TRBD1 is a possible D gene (5 bases). The CDR3 nucleotides read TGTGCCAGCAGTGAATTTACGAGACAGAACTTATTCTACAATGAGCAGTTCTTC. Protein: CASSEFTRQNLFYNEQFF.